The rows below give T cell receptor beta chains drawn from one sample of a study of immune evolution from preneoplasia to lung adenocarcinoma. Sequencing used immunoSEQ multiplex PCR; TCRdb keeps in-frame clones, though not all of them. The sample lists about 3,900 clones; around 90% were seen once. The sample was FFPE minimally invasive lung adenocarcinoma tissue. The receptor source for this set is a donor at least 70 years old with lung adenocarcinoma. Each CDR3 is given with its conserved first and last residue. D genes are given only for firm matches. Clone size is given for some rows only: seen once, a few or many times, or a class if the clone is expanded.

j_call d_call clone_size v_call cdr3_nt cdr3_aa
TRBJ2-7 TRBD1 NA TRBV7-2 TGTGCCAGCAGCTGGGGGAACAGGGGCGAGCAGTACTTC CASSWGNRGEQYF
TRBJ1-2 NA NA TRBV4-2 TGTGCCAGCAGCCAAGGGCAGGACTATGGCTACACCTTC CASSQGQDYGYTF
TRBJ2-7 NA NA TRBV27 TGTGCCAGCAGCCTAAGCCCCGGATCCCGACGGGACGAGCAGTACTTC CASSLSPGSRRDEQYF
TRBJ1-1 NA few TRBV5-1 TGCGCCAGCAGCCGGGGAGTGAACACTGAAGCTTTCTTT CASSRGVNTEAFF
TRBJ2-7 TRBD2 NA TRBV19 TGTGCCAGTAGAGATGCGGGGGTCAGGAACGAGCAGTACTTC CASRDAGVRNEQYF
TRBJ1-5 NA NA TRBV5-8 TGTGCCAGCAGCAGGTATCAGCCCCAGCATTTT CASSRYQPQHF
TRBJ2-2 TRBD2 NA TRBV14 TGTGCCAGCAGCCAAGGCTATAGCGGGAGATCCGGGGAGCTGTTTTTT CASSQGYSGRSGELFF
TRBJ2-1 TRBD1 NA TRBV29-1 TGCAGCGTTGAACCGAGGACAGGGGGACCCAATGAGCAGTTCTTC CSVEPRTGGPNEQFF
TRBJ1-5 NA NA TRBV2 TGTGCCAGCCGAGGGCCATATAGCAATCAGCCCCAGCATTTT CASRGPYSNQPQHF
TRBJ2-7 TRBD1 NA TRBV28 TGTGCCAGCAGTTCCCAGACAGGGGCCTTATTC CASSSQTGALF
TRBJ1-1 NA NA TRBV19 TGTGCCAGTTCCTTGGACGAACTTGCTGAAGCTTTCTTT CASSLDELAEAFF
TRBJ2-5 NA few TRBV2 TGTGCCAGCAGTGAACTAGCAGGTCGAGAGACCCAGTACTTC CASSELAGRETQYF
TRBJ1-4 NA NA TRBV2 TGTGCCAGCAAAGGACAAGCTAATGAAAAACTGTTTTTT CASKGQANEKLFF
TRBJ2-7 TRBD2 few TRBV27 TGTGCCAGCAGTTTTTTGACTAGCGGGAGGGCCGAGCAGTACTTC CASSFLTSGRAEQYF
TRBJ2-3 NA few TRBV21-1 TGTGCCAGCAGCATGGAGACACGCCGATACACAGATACGCAGTATTTT CASSMETRRYTDTQYF
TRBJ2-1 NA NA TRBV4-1 TGCGCCAGCAGCCAAGCGACAGGCTCTGGGTCGGGTGAGCAGTTCTTC CASSQATGSGSGEQFF
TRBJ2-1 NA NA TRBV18 TGTGCCAGCTCAGCACAGGGTCTCGATGAGCAGTTCTTC CASSAQGLDEQFF
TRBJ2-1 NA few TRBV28 TGTGCCAGCAGTAACATCTACCCGCAGTTCTTC CASSNIYPQFF
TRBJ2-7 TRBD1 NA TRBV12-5 TGTGCTAGTGGTTTGGTTATGTACGGACAGGAGGAACGGTTCCGATACGAGCAGTACTTC CASGLVMYGQEERFRYEQYF
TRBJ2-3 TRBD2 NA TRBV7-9 TGTGCCAGCGGGGGAGGGGTCACAGATACGCAGTATTTT CASGGGVTDTQYF
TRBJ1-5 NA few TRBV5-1 TGCGCCAGCAGACTTGAGGACGGCCAGCCCCAGCATTTT CASRLEDGQPQHF
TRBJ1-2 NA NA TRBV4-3 TGCGCCAGCAGCCAAAGCCGGACCGCCAACCTATATGGCTACACCTTC CASSQSRTANLYGYTF
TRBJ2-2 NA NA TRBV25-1 TGTGCCAGCAGGGAAATAGGCCCAATGGATACCGGGGAGCTGTTTTTT CASREIGPMDTGELFF
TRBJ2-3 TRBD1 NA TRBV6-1 TGTGCCAGCAGTGACGGGACAGGGGGTACAGATACGCAGTATTTT CASSDGTGGTDTQYF
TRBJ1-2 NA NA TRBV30 TGTGCCTGGATGCGGGCGGGTTCCTATGGCTACACCTTC CAWMRAGSYGYTF
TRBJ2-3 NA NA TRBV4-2 TGTGCCAGCAGCCAAGAAGGACGAGGGCCGGGCACAGATACGCAGTATTTT CASSQEGRGPGTDTQYF
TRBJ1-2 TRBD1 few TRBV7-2 TGTGCCAGCAGCTTAGCACAGGGGGGTTTCCATGGCTACACCTTC CASSLAQGGFHGYTF
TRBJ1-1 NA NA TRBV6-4 TGTGCCAGCAGTGTCCGGTTGGGGGGTGAAGCTTTCTTT CASSVRLGGEAFF
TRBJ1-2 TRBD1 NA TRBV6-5 TGTGCCAGCGGGAAAACGGGACAGCCAAATCGCACCTTC CASGKTGQPNRTF
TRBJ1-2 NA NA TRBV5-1 TGCGCCAGCAGCTTGGGGGTAGCAAACTATGGCTACACCTTC CASSLGVANYGYTF
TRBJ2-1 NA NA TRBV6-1 TGTGCCAGCAGTGGAACGCTAGCCGTAAGCGAGCAGTTCTTC CASSGTLAVSEQFF
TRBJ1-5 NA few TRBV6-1 TGTGCCAGCATGTTGGTAGGCAATCAGCCCCAGCATTTT CASMLVGNQPQHF
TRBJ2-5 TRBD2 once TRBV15 TGTGCCACCAGCAGAGACCTGGCTAGCGGACAAGAGACCCAGTACTTC CATSRDLASGQETQYF
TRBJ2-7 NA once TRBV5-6 TGTGCCAGCAGCTTCCTACAGGGCGATTACGAGCAGTACTTC CASSFLQGDYEQYF
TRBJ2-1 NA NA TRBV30 TGTGCCTGGAGTTCCCAGGGAGGTGAGCAGTTCTTC CAWSSQGGEQFF
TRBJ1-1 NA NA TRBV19 TGTGCCAGTAACGGCGTACATTCGAACACTGAAGCTTTCTTT CASNGVHSNTEAFF
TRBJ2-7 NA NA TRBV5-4 TGTGCCAGCAGCTTGGCCTCAAGGCCCCCCTACGAGCAGTACTTC CASSLASRPPYEQYF
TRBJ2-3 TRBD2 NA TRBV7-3 TGTGCCAGCAGCTTTGGGACTAGCGGGAGTAACGGTGCAGATACGCAGTATTTT CASSFGTSGSNGADTQYF
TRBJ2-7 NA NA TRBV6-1 TGTGCCAGCAGTGATCTCGCATGGAGCTACGAGCAGTACTTC CASSDLAWSYEQYF
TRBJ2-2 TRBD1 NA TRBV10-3 TGTGCCATCAGGCCCGACAGGGGGCACGGCGGGGAGCTGTTTTTT CAIRPDRGHGGELFF
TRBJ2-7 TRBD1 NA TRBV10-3 TGTGCCATCAGTGAGTCGCAGGACAGGGGCTACGAGCAGTACTTC CAISESQDRGYEQYF
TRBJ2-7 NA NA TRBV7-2 TGTGCCAGCAGCCGATTCTACGAGCAGTACTTC CASSRFYEQYF
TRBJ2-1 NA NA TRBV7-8 TGTGCCAGCAGCTTAAGGACTCACAATGAGCAGTTCTTC CASSLRTHNEQFF
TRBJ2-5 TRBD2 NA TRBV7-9 TGTGCCAGCAGCCCTACTAGCGAGGTCCTCCGGCGGACCCAGTACTTC CASSPTSEVLRRTQYF
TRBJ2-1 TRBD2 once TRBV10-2 TGCGCCAGCAGTGGAGGACTAGCGGGAGGGTTAAATGAGCAGTTCTTC CASSGGLAGGLNEQFF
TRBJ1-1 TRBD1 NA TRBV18 TGTGCCAGCTCGAGGACAGGGCCCGAAGCTTTCTTT CASSRTGPEAFF
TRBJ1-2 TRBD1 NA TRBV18 TGTGCCAGCTCACCGGACAGGGACGGCTACACCTTC CASSPDRDGYTF
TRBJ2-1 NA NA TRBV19 TGTGCCAGTAGTCTAGCGCATAGCTCCTACAATGAGCAGTTCTTC CASSLAHSSYNEQFF
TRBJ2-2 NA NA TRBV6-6 TGTGCCAGCAGTTACTCGGCCGGGGAGCTGTTTTTT CASSYSAGELFF
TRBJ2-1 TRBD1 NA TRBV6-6 TGTGCCAGCGACCTACAGGGGTTGGAAACCAATGAGCAGTTCTTC CASDLQGLETNEQFF
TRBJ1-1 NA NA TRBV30 TGTGCCTGGAGTGGAGGGGGGGAAACTTTCTTT CAWSGGGETFF